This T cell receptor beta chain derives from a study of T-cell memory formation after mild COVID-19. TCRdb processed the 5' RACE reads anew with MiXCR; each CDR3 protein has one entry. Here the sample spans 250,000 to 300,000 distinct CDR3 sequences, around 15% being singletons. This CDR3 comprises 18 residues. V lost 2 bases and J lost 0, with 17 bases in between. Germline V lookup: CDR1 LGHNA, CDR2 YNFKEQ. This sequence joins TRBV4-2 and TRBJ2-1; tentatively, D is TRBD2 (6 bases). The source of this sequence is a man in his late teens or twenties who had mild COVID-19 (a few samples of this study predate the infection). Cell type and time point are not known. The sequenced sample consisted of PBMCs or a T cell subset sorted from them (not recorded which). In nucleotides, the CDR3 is TGTGCCAGCAGCCAATCGGTGGGGAGGAGAACCTCCTACAATGAGCAGTTCTTC. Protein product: CASSQSVGRRTSYNEQFF.